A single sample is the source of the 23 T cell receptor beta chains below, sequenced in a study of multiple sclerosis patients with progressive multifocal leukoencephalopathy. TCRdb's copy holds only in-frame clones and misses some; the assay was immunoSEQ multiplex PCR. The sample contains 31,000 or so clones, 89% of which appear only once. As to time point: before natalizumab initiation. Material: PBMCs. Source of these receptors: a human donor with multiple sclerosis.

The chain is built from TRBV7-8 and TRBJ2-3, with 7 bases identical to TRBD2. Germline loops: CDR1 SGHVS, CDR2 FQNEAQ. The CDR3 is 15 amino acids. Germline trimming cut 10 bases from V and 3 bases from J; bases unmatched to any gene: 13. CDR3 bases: TGTGCCACCCGAGAGTGGGAGGGCGCAACAGATACGCAGTATTTT. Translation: CATREWEGATDTQYF.

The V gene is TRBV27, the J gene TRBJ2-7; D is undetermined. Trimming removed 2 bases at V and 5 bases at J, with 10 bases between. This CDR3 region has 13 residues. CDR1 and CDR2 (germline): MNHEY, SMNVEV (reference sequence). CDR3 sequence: CASSLLSGNEQYF. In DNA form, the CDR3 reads TGTGCCAGCAGTTTACTATCCGGAAACGAGCAGTACTTC.

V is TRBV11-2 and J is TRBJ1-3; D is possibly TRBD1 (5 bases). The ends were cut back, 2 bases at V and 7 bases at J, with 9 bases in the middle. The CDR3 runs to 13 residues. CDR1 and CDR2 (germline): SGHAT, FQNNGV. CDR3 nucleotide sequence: TGTGCCAGCAGCTTACAGGGACGTAACACCATATATTTT. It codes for CASSLQGRNTIYF.

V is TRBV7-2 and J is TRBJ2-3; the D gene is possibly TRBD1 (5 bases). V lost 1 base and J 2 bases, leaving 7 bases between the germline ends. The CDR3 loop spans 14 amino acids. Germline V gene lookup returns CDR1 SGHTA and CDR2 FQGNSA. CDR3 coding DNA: TGTGCCAGCAGCTTAGGACAGTACACAGATACGCAGTATTTT. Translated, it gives CASSLGQYTDTQYF. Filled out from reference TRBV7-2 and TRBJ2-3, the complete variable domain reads GAGVSQSPSNKVTEKGKDVELRCDPISGHTALYWYRQSLGQGLEFLIYFQGNSAPDKSGLPSDRFSAERTGGSVSTLTIQRTQQEDSAVYLCASSLGQYTDTQYFGPGTRLTVL.

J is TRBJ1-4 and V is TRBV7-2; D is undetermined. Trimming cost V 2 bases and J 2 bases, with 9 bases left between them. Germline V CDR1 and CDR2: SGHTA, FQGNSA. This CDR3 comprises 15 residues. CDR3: CASSLSQRTNEKLFF. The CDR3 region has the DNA TGTGCCAGCAGCTTATCACAGAGGACTAATGAAAAACTGTTTTTT. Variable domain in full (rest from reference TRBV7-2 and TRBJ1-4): GAGVSQSPSNKVTEKGKDVELRCDPISGHTALYWYRQSLGQGLEFLIYFQGNSAPDKSGLPSDRFSAERTGGSVSTLTIQRTQQEDSAVYLCASSLSQRTNEKLFFGSGTQLSVL.

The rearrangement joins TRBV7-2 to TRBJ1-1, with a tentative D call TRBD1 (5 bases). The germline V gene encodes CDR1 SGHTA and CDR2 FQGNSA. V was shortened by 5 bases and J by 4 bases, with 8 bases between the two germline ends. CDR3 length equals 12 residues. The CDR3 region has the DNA TGTGCCAGCAGCCGACAGCTCACTGAAGCTTTCTTT. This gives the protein CASSRQLTEAFF.

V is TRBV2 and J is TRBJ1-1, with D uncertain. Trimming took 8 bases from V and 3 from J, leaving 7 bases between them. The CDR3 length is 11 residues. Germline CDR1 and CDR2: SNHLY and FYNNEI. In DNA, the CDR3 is TGTGCCAGCTCCCGGGACACTGAAGCTTTCTTT. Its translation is CASSRDTEAFF.

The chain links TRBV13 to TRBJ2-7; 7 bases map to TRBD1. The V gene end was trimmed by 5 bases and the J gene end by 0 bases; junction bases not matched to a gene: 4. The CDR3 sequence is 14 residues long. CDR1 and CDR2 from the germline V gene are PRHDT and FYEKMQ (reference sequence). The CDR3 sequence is CASSGQASSYEQYF. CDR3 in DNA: TGTGCCAGCAGCGGACAGGCAAGCTCCTACGAGCAGTACTTC. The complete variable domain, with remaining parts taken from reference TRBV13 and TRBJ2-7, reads AAGVIQSPRHLIKEKRETATLKCYPIPRHDTVYWYQQGPGQDPQFLISFYEKMQSDKGSIPDRFSAQQFSDYHSELNMSSLELGDSALYFCASSGQASSYEQYFGPGTRLTVT.

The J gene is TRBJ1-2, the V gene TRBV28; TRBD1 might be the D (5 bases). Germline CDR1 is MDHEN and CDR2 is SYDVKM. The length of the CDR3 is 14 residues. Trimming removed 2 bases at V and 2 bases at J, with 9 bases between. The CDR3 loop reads CASSLAGDNYGYTF. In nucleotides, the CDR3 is TGTGCCAGCAGTTTAGCGGGGGACAACTATGGCTACACCTTC.

The DNA of the CDR3 is TGCGCCAGCAGCCTACGGCCGGCGGGAGGGCCTTCGGATGAGCAGTTCTTC. Translating it yields CASSLRPAGGPSDEQFF. This sequence joins TRBV4-3 and TRBJ2-1; 9 nucleotides align to TRBD2. Germline assignment: CDR1 LGHNA and CDR2 YSLEER. CDR3 size: 17 residues. J gave up 8 bases and V 4 bases, and 15 bases lay outside the gene matches.

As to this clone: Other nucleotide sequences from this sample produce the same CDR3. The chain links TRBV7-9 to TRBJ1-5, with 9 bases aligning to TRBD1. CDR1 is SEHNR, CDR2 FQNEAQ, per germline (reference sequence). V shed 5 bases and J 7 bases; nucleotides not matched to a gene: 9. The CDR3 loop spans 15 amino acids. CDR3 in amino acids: CASSPGQGSGQPQHF. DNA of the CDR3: TGTGCCAGCAGCCCGGGACAGGGAAGCGGGCAGCCCCAGCATTTT.

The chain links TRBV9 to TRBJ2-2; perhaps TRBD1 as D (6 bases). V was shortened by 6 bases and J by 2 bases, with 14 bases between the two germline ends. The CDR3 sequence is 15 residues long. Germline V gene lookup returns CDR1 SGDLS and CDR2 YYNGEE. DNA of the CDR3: TGTGCCAGCAACCCCTCTGGGGGCAACACCGGGGAGCTGTTTTTT. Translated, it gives CASNPSGGNTGELFF.

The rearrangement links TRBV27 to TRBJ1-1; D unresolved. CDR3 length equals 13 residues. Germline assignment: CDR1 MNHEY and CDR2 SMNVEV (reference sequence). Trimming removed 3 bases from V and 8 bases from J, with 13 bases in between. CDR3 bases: TGTGCCAGCAGTTTCCTTACAGTGGGGGAAGCTTTCTTT. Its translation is CASSFLTVGEAFF.

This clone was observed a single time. The DNA for the CDR3 is TGTGCCAGCAGTGTTCTAGCGGGAGCCGGGGAGCTGTTTTTT. Its protein product is CASSVLAGAGELFF. This chain links TRBV2 with TRBJ2-2; TRBD2 matches at 10 bases. After removal of 4 bases from V and 6 bases from J, the junction contained 2 bases not matched to a gene. Germline V lookup: CDR1 SNHLY, CDR2 FYNNEI. The CDR3 loop spans 14 amino acids.

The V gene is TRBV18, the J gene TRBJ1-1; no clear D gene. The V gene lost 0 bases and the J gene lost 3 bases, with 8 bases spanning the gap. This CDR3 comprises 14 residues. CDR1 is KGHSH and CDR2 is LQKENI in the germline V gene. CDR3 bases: TGTGCCAGCTCACCACCGAGCCGGCACACTGAAGCTTTCTTT. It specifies CASSPPSRHTEAFF.

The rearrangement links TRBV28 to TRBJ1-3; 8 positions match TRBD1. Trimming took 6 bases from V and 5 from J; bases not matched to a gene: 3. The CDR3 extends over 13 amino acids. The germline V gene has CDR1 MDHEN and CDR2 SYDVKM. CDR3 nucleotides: TGTGCCAGCAGCCACAGGGGGAGAAACACCATATATTTT. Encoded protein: CASSHRGRNTIYF. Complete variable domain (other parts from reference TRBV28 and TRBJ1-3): DVKVTQSSRYLVKRTGEKVFLECVQDMDHENMFWYRQDPGLGLRLIYFSYDVKMKEKGDIPEGYSVSREKKERFSLILESASTNQTSMYLCASSHRGRNTIYFGEGSWLTVV.

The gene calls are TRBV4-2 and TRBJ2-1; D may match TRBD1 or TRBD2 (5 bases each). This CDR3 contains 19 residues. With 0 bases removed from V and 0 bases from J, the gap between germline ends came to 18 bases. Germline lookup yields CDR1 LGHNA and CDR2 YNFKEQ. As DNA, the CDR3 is TGTGCCAGCAGCCAAGAAAGAGCCCCCCGGGGCAACTCCTACAATGAGCAGTTCTTC. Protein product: CASSQERAPRGNSYNEQFF.

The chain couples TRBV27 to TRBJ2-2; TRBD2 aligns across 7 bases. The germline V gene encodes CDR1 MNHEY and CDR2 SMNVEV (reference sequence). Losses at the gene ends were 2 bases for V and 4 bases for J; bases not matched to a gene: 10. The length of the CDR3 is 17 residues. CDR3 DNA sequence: TGTGCCAGCAGTTTAGAGGGTCGGGCTAGCGGCACCGGGGAGCTGTTTTTT. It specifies CASSLEGRASGTGELFF.

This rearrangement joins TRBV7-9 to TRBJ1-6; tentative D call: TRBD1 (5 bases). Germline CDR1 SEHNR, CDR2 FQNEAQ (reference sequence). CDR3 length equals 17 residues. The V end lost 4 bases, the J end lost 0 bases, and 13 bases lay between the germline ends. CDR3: CASSSRDPSSYNSPLHF. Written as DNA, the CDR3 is TGTGCCAGCAGCTCCAGGGACCCTAGCTCCTATAATTCACCCCTCCACTTT.

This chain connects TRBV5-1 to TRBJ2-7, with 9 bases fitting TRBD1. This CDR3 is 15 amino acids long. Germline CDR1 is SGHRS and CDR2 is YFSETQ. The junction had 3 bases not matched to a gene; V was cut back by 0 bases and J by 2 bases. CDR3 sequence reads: CASSLGGTGTYEQYF. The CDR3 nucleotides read TGCGCCAGCAGCTTGGGGGGGACAGGGACCTACGAGCAGTACTTC. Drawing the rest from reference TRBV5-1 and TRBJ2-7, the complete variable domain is KAGVTQTPRYLIKTRGQQVTLSCSPISGHRSVSWYQQTPGQGLQFLFEYFSETQRNKGNFPGRFSGRQFSNSRSEMNVSTLELGDSALYLCASSLGGTGTYEQYFGPGTRLTVT.

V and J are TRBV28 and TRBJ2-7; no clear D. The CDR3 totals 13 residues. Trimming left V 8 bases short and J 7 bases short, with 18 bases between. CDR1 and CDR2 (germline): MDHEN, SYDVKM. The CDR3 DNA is TGTGCCAGCGCTACCCAAATCGTACATGAGCAGTACTTC. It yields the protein CASATQIVHEQYF.

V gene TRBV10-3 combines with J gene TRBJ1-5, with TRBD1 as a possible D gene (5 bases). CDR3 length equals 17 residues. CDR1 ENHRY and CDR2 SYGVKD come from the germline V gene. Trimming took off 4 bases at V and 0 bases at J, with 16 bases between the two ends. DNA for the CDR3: TGTGCCATCAGTGTGGGGAGAAGGAGGGGTAGCAATCAGCCCCAGCATTTT. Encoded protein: CAISVGRRRGSNQPQHF.

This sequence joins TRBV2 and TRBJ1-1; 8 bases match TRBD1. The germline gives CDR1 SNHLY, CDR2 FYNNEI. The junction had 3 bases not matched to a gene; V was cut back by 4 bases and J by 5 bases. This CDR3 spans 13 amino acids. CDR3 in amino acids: CASSGQGRTEAFF. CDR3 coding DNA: TGTGCCAGCAGTGGACAGGGGCGGACTGAAGCTTTCTTT.